This T cell receptor (beta chain) was recovered during a study of cytomegalovirus exposure and HLA in healthy donors. Overall study: From donors who were HLA-typed, an early data release held 75 million to 85 million unique TCRs. Findings of the study overall: Further analysis was carried out later, and it showed several of the most significant clusters appearing linked to common viral pathogens. Compared with the roughly 670-donor mean, an Asian-associated ancestry cluster reportedly had fewer N-insertions, according to a later analysis. In a later analysis, at a false discovery rate of 0.05, approximately 16,000 TCR beta sequences matched HLA alleles.

Germline assignment: CDR1 MNHEY and CDR2 SMNVEV (reference sequence). The CDR3 sequence is 14 residues long. V dropped 6 bases and J dropped 2; count of bases not matched to a gene: 6. Of note for this clone: Its target is unknown.

Vbeta (60) and Jbeta (13) primers were used in the PCR. Sequencing was performed with immunoSEQ multiplex PCR; in TCRdb, only in-frame clones are kept and a portion is missing. Of around 99,000 clones in the sample, about 78% were seen once. The sample consisted of PBMCs. The clonotype comes from a man in his forties or fifties in good health and CMV-seronegative. This chain links TRBV27 with TRBJ1-2, with TRBD1 identical over 7 bases. CDR3 in amino acids: CASRWTGANYGYTF. The DNA of the CDR3 is TGTGCCAGCAGATGGACAGGCGCGAACTATGGCTACACCTTC.